A selection of T cell receptor beta chains follows, all from one sample in a study of blood T cell repertoires in COVID-19. Repertoires were generated with immunoSEQ multiplex PCR, while TCRdb's copy carries only in-frame clones and drops some. The sample consists of a few hundred thousand clones, approximately 85% of them appearing once. The sample comprised peripheral blood. The receptors originated from a man aged 80 or over with acute or convalescent COVID-19. CDR3s include the opening cysteine and the closing phenylalanine or tryptophan. D genes are given only for firm matches. Expanded clones are given a class, and other clones once, few, many or no size at all.

j_gene	v_gene	abundance	d_gene	CDR3aa	CDR3nt
TRBJ2-1	TRBV11-2	once	TRBD1	CASSLGQGRNEQFF	TGTGCCAGCAGCTTAGGACAGGGACGCAATGAGCAGTTCTTC
TRBJ2-4	TRBV15	.	.	CATSRGGALAKNIQYF	TGTGCCACCAGCAGAGGAGGAGCCCTAGCCAAAAACATTCAGTACTTC
TRBJ2-3	TRBV19	.	TRBD2	CASSGGLAGGPIDTQYF	TGTGCCAGTAGTGGCGGACTAGCGGGGGGGCCAATAGATACGCAGTATTTT
TRBJ1-2	TRBV6-1	.	.	CASSEVPGFLTGGYTF	TGTGCCAGCAGTGAAGTACCAGGGTTTTTGACAGGTGGCTACACCTTC
TRBJ1-4	TRBV27	few	.	CASRRSGSNEKLFF	TGTGCCAGCAGGCGCTCCGGGAGTAATGAAAAACTGTTTTTT
TRBJ1-4	TRBV4-1	.	TRBD1	CASSLHDRVNEKLFF	TGCGCCAGCAGCCTACATGACAGGGTGAATGAAAAACTGTTTTTT
TRBJ1-2	TRBV28	.	TRBD1	CASSLGQGVGYTF	TGTGCCAGCAGTTTGGGACAGGGAGTTGGCTACACCTTC
TRBJ1-6	TRBV4-2	few	.	CASSQDLGGAVGSPLHF	TGTGCCAGCAGCCAAGATTTGGGAGGGGCCGTCGGGTCACCCCTCCACTTT
TRBJ1-2	TRBV7-9	once	TRBD1	CASSGTGGAGPGYTF	TGTGCCAGCAGCGGGACAGGGGGCGCCGGCCCGGGCTACACCTTC
TRBJ2-5	TRBV19	.	.	CASSGSRGPQETQYF	TGTGCCAGTAGTGGCTCGCGGGGACCTCAAGAGACCCAGTACTTC
TRBJ1-1	TRBV6-6	few	.	CASIPSWNTEAFF	TGTGCCAGCATCCCTAGTTGGAACACTGAAGCTTTCTTT
TRBJ2-1	TRBV29-1	.	TRBD1	CSVPRSGDRALFF	TGCAGCGTCCCGAGGAGCGGGGACAGGGCCCTGTTCTTC
TRBJ1-5	TRBV3-1/TRBV3-2	.	TRBD1	CASSPRGGGQPQHF	TGTGCCAGCAGCCCCCGAGGGGGCGGCCAGCCCCAGCATTTT
TRBJ1-5	TRBV19	.	TRBD1	CATNPLGTGRGQPQHF	TGTGCCACCAACCCTCTGGGGACAGGGAGGGGTCAGCCCCAGCATTTT
TRBJ1-2	TRBV7-2	.	TRBD1	CASSLALTGQGYTF	TGTGCCAGCAGCTTAGCTCTGACAGGGCAAGGCTACACCTTC